This TCR beta chain was sequenced during a study of shared clonotypes between healthy human individuals. Study results and limitations: Sharing across four donors was highest in naive CD4 (around 5%) and lowest in memory CD8 (around 0.4%).

CDR3 length: 15 amino acids. Germline V gene sequence: CDR1 SGHAT, CDR2 FQNNGV. The V gene lost 6 bases and the J gene lost 2 bases, with 13 bases spanning the gap. The repertoire was sequenced with immunoSEQ multiplex PCR; TCRdb's copy has only in-frame clones and lacks some. The sample records approximately 1.5 million clones, around 98.5% being singletons. Remarks on this clone: Antigen specificity is unknown.

The chain couples TRBV11-2 to TRBJ2-2; tentatively, D is TRBD2 (6 bases). This receptor was obtained from a man aged 25 to 40 in good health. The sample taken for sequencing was naive CD4+ T cells sorted from blood. Subset in this sample: CD45RA+ positively selected. CDR3 sequence: CASSFRDSNTGELFF. For the CDR3, the DNA is TGTGCCAGCAGTTTTCGGGACTCTAACACCGGGGAGCTGTTTTTT.